This passage covers 19 T cell receptor beta chains from one sample sequenced in a study of regulatory T cells in long-lasting Graves disease (dated by TCRdb to about 2021). In light of the paper, this sample's time point label describes: persistent/refractory GD, antithyroid drugs over 5 years with positive TRAb. For both TCR sequencing and RNA sequencing, RNA was extracted from PBMCs in TRIzol. The library was made by multiplex PCR. TCRdb names Illumina HiSeq 4000 as the instrument used. To build TCR beta libraries, CDR3 regions were amplified by Arm-PCR using iRepertoire HTBI primers. TCRdb trimmed the raw reads at Q25, called clones with MiXCR and kept productive beta chains. Under each unique CDR3 protein, matching rows form one entry showing the most common genes and DNA. Within this sample are 350,000 to 500,000 distinct CDR3 sequences, with 21% of them counted one time only. Over 11% of the sample rests with the top ten.

This specimen consisted of peripheral blood mononuclear cells (PBMCs), obtained when the disease was refractory, from a patient treated with antithyroid drugs. The source is a female donor with Graves disease.

V and J are TRBV30 and TRBJ1-1; D is unclear. The germline V gene encodes CDR1 GTSNPN and CDR2 SVGIG (reference sequence). This CDR3 region has 13 residues. V gave up 0 bases and J gave up 3 bases, with 8 bases separating them. The CDR3 nucleotides are TGTGCCTGGAGTGTACTCACCTACACTGAAGCTTTCTTT. It translates to CAWSVLTYTEAFF. Combining the CDR3 with reference TRBV30 and TRBJ1-1 gives the whole variable domain SQTIHQWPATLVQPVGSPLSLECTVEGTSNPNLYWYRQAAGRGLQLLFYSVGIGQISSEVPQNLSASRPQDRQFILSSKKLLLSDSGFYLCAWSVLTYTEAFFGQGTRLTVV.

As for this clonotype: At one of its ends the junction is not consistent with the germline gene, which may arise from a read error. The chain uses TRBV29-1 and TRBJ2-5; maybe TRBD2 (5 bases). CDR3 length equals 13 residues. The V gene's germline CDR1 is SQVTM and CDR2 ANQGSEA. The chain's CDR3 is CSVEDAGWETRYF. The CDR3 region has the DNA TGCAGCGTTGAAGATGCAGGTTGGGAGACCCGGTACTTC.

The DNA for the CDR3 is TGTGCCAGCAGCTTAGCCAGCAATAATTCACCCCTCCACTTT. Its translation is CASSLASNNSPLHF. The chain carries TRBV5-4 and TRBJ1-6; D remains unclear. Per germline, CDR1 SGHNT and CDR2 YYREEE (reference sequence). Trimming removed 2 bases at V and 5 bases at J, with 8 bases between. The CDR3 covers 14 residues.

This clonotype turned up a few times. V usage is TRBV20-1 and J usage is TRBJ1-5; a weak D match, TRBD1 (6 bases). The germline V and J ends were trimmed by 4 bases and 6 bases, with 16 bases remaining between them. Germline CDR1 reads DFQATT; CDR2 reads SNEGSKA (reference sequence). This CDR3 is built from 14 residues. The CDR3 region is CSAIAQGSGQPQHF. The DNA of the CDR3 is TGCAGTGCTATAGCACAGGGAAGTGGTCAGCCCCAGCATTTT.

This clonotype was observed many times. V and J are TRBV27 and TRBJ1-1; 10 positions match TRBD1. V shed 4 bases, J shed 3 bases, and the junction held 8 bases outside the gene matches. The CDR3 has 16 residues. Germline CDR1 reads MNHEY; CDR2 reads SMNVEV (reference sequence). The CDR3 sequence is CASSSIGQGGDTEAFF. The CDR3 bases are TGTGCCAGCAGTTCTATCGGACAGGGGGGAGACACTGAAGCTTTCTTT.

The table lists this clonotype with a few counts. The V and J genes are TRBV2 and TRBJ2-1; 10 bases are shared with TRBD2. The V gene's germline CDR1 is SNHLY and CDR2 FYNNEI. The CDR3 sequence is 20 residues long. J gave up 6 bases and V 3 bases, and 20 bases lay outside the gene matches. CDR3 sequence: CASSDRLLGRLAGESNEQFF. The DNA for the CDR3 is TGTGCCAGCAGTGATAGGTTATTGGGTCGGCTAGCGGGAGAGTCCAATGAGCAGTTCTTC.

The rearrangement links TRBV3-1 to TRBJ2-7; weak D call: TRBD1 (6 bases). Looked up from germline, CDR1 is LGHDT and CDR2 is YNNKEL (reference sequence). The CDR3 is 15 residues long. V was cut by 3 bases and J by 0 bases, with 12 bases left in between. The CDR3, as DNA: TGTGCCAGCAGCCAGCCTGGACAGAGCTCCTACGAGCAGTACTTC. Translating it yields CASSQPGQSSYEQYF.

This clonotype was recorded many times. This chain uses TRBV28 with TRBJ2-7; 7 bases map to TRBD1. Germline CDR1 is MDHEN and CDR2 is SYDVKM. With 7 bases clipped from V and 3 bases from J, the junction kept 6 bases outside the gene matches. This CDR3 is 13 amino acids long. The CDR3 DNA is TGTGCCAGCACCTCAGGGGGAGACTACGAGCAGTACTTC. It codes for CASTSGGDYEQYF.

This clonotype was seen many times. The V and J genes are TRBV12-3 or TRBV12-4 and TRBJ2-2; D remains unclear. This CDR3 has 16 amino acids. V was clipped by 2 bases and J by 0 bases, with 10 bases between them. As DNA, the CDR3 is TGTGCCAGCAGTTTAAGCAGCACCGCGAACACCGGGGAGCTGTTTTTT. This sequence encodes CASSLSSTANTGELFF.

In its sample, this clonotype was seen many times. The chain is built from TRBV28 and TRBJ1-1; D unclear. V dropped 6 bases and J dropped 0 bases, with 8 bases sitting between them. This CDR3 has 13 residues. The germline CDR1 and CDR2 sequences are MDHEN and SYDVKM. In nucleotides, the CDR3 is TGTGCCAGCAGGGTGCTGATGAACACTGAAGCTTTCTTT. It is translated as CASRVLMNTEAFF.

The rearrangement links TRBV4-1 to TRBJ2-1, with 13 bases aligning to TRBD2. Trimming cost V 1 base and J 13 bases; bases outside gene matches: 13. Looked up from germline, CDR1 is MGHRA and CDR2 is YSYEKL. This CDR3 is built from 17 residues. DNA for the CDR3: TGCGCCAGCAGCCAAGTGCCGGACGGACTAGCGGGAGTGGTACAGTTCTTC. This sequence encodes CASSQVPDGLAGVVQFF.

A few counts support this clonotype. The chain joins TRBV10-3 to TRBJ2-7; 8 nucleotides align to TRBD1. The trim removed 8 bases at V and 4 bases at J, leaving 10 bases unmatched. CDR1 is ENHRY, CDR2 SYGVKD, per germline. The CDR3 has 14 residues. Here the CDR3 DNA reads TGTGCCATCCAACCGGCAGGGGGCGGGTACGAGCAGTACTTC. Its translation: CAIQPAGGGYEQYF.

The chain recombines TRBV28 with TRBJ2-7; D remains unclear. The V end lost 5 bases, the J end lost 7 bases, and 18 bases lay between the germline ends. Germline V CDR1 and CDR2: MDHEN, SYDVKM. The length of the CDR3 is 14 residues. CDR3 sequence: CASSAKFVYNEQYF. In DNA form, the CDR3 reads TGTGCCAGCAGTGCCAAGTTCGTCTACAATGAGCAGTACTTC.

This clonotype was counted a single time. This rearrangement joins TRBV30 to TRBJ1-4, with D unclear. CDR1 is GTSNPN and CDR2 is SVGIG in the germline V gene (reference sequence). V was pared by 3 bases and J by 8 bases, with 19 bases between. The CDR3 loop spans 15 amino acids. The CDR3 loop is CAWSAPGLPPEKLFF. The CDR3 DNA sequence: TGTGCCTGGAGCGCTCCGGGTCTACCCCCGGAAAAACTGTTTTTT.

The chain combines TRBV27 with TRBJ2-3; no clear D. The V end was cut by 0 bases, the J end by 7 bases, with 8 bases between. Germline CDR1 and CDR2: MNHEY and SMNVEV (reference sequence). This CDR3 is 13 amino acids long. CDR3 DNA sequence: TGTGCCAGCAGTTTATCCTTTTCAAATACGCAGTATTTT. It codes for CASSLSFSNTQYF.

This clonotype showed up many times. V and J are TRBV12-3 or TRBV12-4 and TRBJ2-5, with D maybe TRBD1 (6 bases). V lost 3 bases, J lost 1 base, and 12 bases lay in between. The CDR3 has 15 residues. The CDR3 protein is CASSFGQPFQETQYF. The CDR3 DNA follows: TGTGCCAGCAGTTTCGGACAGCCCTTCCAAGAGACCCAGTACTTC.

This clonotype has ten or more counts. The chain joins TRBV7-3 to TRBJ2-5; a possible D gene is TRBD2 (6 bases). The CDR3 loop spans 13 amino acids. V lost 5 bases and J 7 bases, leaving 14 bases between the germline ends. Per the germline V gene, CDR1 is SGHTA and CDR2 is FQGTGA. CDR3 in amino acids: CASSSGRRGTQYF. In nucleotides, the CDR3 is TGTGCCAGCAGCAGCGGACGGAGGGGGACCCAGTACTTC.

This chain uses TRBV7-9 with TRBJ2-7; 15 bases are a match to TRBD2. CDR1 SEHNR and CDR2 FQNEAQ come from the germline V gene (reference sequence). The length of the CDR3 is 16 residues. The junction had 4 bases not matched to a gene; V was cut back by 5 bases and J by 2 bases. The CDR3 region has the DNA TGTGCCAGCAGCCCGCGGACTAGCGGGAGGGCCTACGAGCAGTACTTC. This translates into CASSPRTSGRAYEQYF.

This chain links TRBV7-9 with TRBJ1-6; the D is unclear. From germline, CDR1 is SEHNR and CDR2 FQNEAQ (reference sequence). The CDR3 length is 14 residues. The V end was cut by 0 bases, the J end by 8 bases, with 8 bases between. As DNA, the CDR3 is TGTGCCAGCAGCTTAGCCCAGATACATTCACCCCTCCACTTT. It encodes CASSLAQIHSPLHF.